These 19 T cell receptor beta chains originate from one sample sequenced in a study of T cell clonotyping in hematopoietic cell transplantation. Produced via immunoSEQ multiplex PCR; TCRdb's table is partial and in-frame only. The data show roughly 13,000 clones, roughly 90% seen once. Sequencing was performed on PBMCs, taken 100 days after allogeneic stem cell transplant. These receptors were collected from a female patient aged 50-59 years who had an allogeneic stem cell transplant from an unrelated donor, so the T cells may come from the graft donor. Some clones in this sample may be carry-over from other donors' samples.

The chain has TRBV29-1 and TRBJ1-1; a weak D match, TRBD1 (5 bases). The CDR3 consists of 13 residues. Per germline, CDR1 SQVTM and CDR2 ANQGSEA. The V and J ends lost 3 bases and 4 bases respectively, with 12 bases between them. The CDR3 here is CSVEEGFGTEAFF. In DNA form, the CDR3 reads TGCAGCGTTGAGGAGGGGTTCGGCACTGAAGCTTTCTTT.

This sequence joins TRBV14 and TRBJ1-1; D may be TRBD1 (6 bases). V was clipped by 0 bases and J by 4 bases, with 12 bases between them. CDR1 is SGHDN and CDR2 is FVKESK in the germline V gene. The CDR3 covers 15 residues. This CDR3 is CASSQEWIRGTEAFF. The CDR3 coding sequence is TGTGCCAGCAGCCAAGAGTGGATCAGGGGCACTGAAGCTTTCTTT.

The chain joins TRBV9 to TRBJ2-1, with 9 bases identical to TRBD2. The CDR3 length is 16 residues. V trimming: 0 bases; J trimming: 9 bases; junction bases outside the gene matches: 10. Germline CDR1 is SGDLS and CDR2 is YYNGEE. The DNA for the CDR3 is TGTGCCAGCAGCGTAGTGAAAGCGGGAGGTAGGGGTGAGCAGTTCTTC. Translating gives CASSVVKAGGRGEQFF.

V is TRBV7-2 and J is TRBJ2-7; D may correspond to TRBD1 or TRBD2 (5 bases each). This CDR3 has 13 amino acids. The V end lost 1 base, the J end lost 7 bases, and 11 bases lay between the germline ends. Germline loops: CDR1 SGHTA, CDR2 FQGNSA. CDR3 sequence (DNA): TGTGCCAGCAGCTTAGATATTTGGGGGGAGCAGTACTTC. Protein sequence: CASSLDIWGEQYF.

The chain combines TRBV28 with TRBJ1-5; D is unclear. The CDR3 consists of 13 residues. Germline loops: CDR1 MDHEN, CDR2 SYDVKM. Trimming pared 3 bases from V and 10 bases from J, leaving 13 bases between. The DNA for the CDR3 is TGTGCCAGCAGTTTTATAGTAGGAGGACCCCAGCATTTT. Protein sequence: CASSFIVGGPQHF.

The CDR3 nucleotides read TGTGCCAGCAGCTTAAGCGCAGCTAACTATGGCTACACCTTC. The encoded protein is CASSLSAANYGYTF. The chain uses TRBV11-2 and TRBJ1-2; unclear D gene. V lost 2 bases and J lost 0, with 7 bases in between. The CDR3 totals 14 residues. The germline gives CDR1 SGHAT, CDR2 FQNNGV.

This sequence joins TRBV28 and TRBJ2-5; D unclear. This CDR3 spans 14 amino acids. CDR1 and CDR2 (germline): MDHEN, SYDVKM. Trimming removed 6 bases from V and 3 bases from J, with 14 bases in between. This chain's CDR3 is CASSPLGIEETQYF. In DNA, the CDR3 is TGTGCCAGCAGCCCCCTCGGTATAGAAGAGACCCAGTACTTC.

This chain uses TRBV2 with TRBJ1-1; D call uncertain. Trimming took 8 bases from V and 3 from J, leaving 16 bases between them. The CDR3 extends over 14 amino acids. Germline-derived CDR1 and CDR2 are SNHLY and FYNNEI. CDR3 DNA sequence: TGTGCCAGCTCCGAAGACGGCGGATACACTGAAGCTTTCTTT. Its protein is CASSEDGGYTEAFF.

This clone showed up just once. V is TRBV18 and J is TRBJ2-2; maybe TRBD1 (6 bases). The V and J ends lost 6 bases and 1 base respectively, with 12 bases between them. The CDR3 extends over 15 amino acids. Germline CDR1 KGHSH, CDR2 LQKENI. CDR3 bases: TGTGCCAGCTCCCTCGGACAGAGGAACACCGGGGAGCTGTTTTTT. It encodes CASSLGQRNTGELFF.

There are a few counts of this clone. At one boundary the junction diverges from the germline segment, which might be a read error. The chain is built from TRBV4-2 and TRBJ1-3; D is perhaps TRBD1 (5 bases). CDR1 LGHNA and CDR2 YNFKEQ come from the germline V gene. The CDR3 spans 17 residues. CDR3 loop: CASGQGVVGIDGNTIYF. DNA of the CDR3: TGTGCCAGCGGCCAAGGGGTTGTTGGGATCGATGGAAACACCATATATTTT.

This chain links TRBV2 with TRBJ2-3; D is unclear. The ends were cut back, 3 bases at V and 4 bases at J, with 11 bases in the middle. In germline, CDR1 is SNHLY, CDR2 FYNNEI. There are 14 residues in the CDR3. The CDR3 nucleotides are TGTGCCAGCAGTGACATCCTAGTGTCAGATACGCAGTATTTT. It codes for CASSDILVSDTQYF.

In this sample, this clone turned up once. The V gene is TRBV28, the J gene TRBJ1-5, with D hard to call. Germline V gives CDR1 MDHEN, CDR2 SYDVKM. Trimming stripped 6 bases from V and 0 bases from J, with 3 bases between. This CDR3 has 12 residues. CDR3 sequence: CASRISNQPQHF. DNA of the CDR3: TGTGCCAGCAGGATTAGCAATCAGCCCCAGCATTTT.

The V and J genes are TRBV5-4 and TRBJ2-2; 7 bases align to TRBD1. Germline CDR1 and CDR2: SGHNT and YYREEE (reference sequence). J lost 5 bases, V lost 5 bases, and 6 bases had no gene match. CDR3 length equals 14 residues. The CDR3 sequence is CASSRGQDTGELFF. DNA of the CDR3: TGTGCCAGCAGTAGAGGACAGGATACCGGGGAGCTGTTTTTT.

The chain combines TRBV19 with TRBJ1-5; D unclear. The CDR3 has 15 residues. Germline assignment: CDR1 LNHDA and CDR2 SQIVND (reference sequence). Trimming shortened V by 5 bases and J by 7 bases, and 18 bases separated the two germline ends. Here the CDR3 reads CASSWGSGQNQPQHF. The CDR3 region has the DNA TGTGCCAGTAGTTGGGGTTCGGGCCAGAACCAGCCCCAGCATTTT.

The rearrangement links TRBV15 to TRBJ1-1; D uncertain. This CDR3 contains 13 residues. V lost 7 bases, J lost 1 base, and 10 bases lay in between. Germline CDR1 LNHNV, CDR2 YYDKDF (reference sequence). CDR3 residues: CATTVHPNTEAFF. The DNA for the CDR3 is TGTGCCACCACAGTCCATCCGAACACTGAAGCTTTCTTT.

The chain links TRBV30 to TRBJ1-1, with D unclear. Germline lookup yields CDR1 GTSNPN and CDR2 SVGIG (reference sequence). The CDR3 is 14 amino acids. This chain's CDR3 is CGGMFGRINTEAFF. CDR3 bases: TGTGGAGGGATGTTTGGCCGTATTAACACTGAAGCTTTCTTT.

The J gene is TRBJ2-5, the V gene TRBV28, with 11 bases that match TRBD2. CDR3 size: 15 residues. The J segment lost 1 base and the V segment lost 6 bases, leaving 4 bases of the junction unmatched. CDR1 and CDR2 (germline): MDHEN, SYDVKM. CDR3 region: CASRLAGGFQETQYF. In DNA, the CDR3 is TGTGCCAGCAGATTAGCGGGGGGGTTCCAAGAGACCCAGTACTTC.

This sequence joins TRBV6-5 and TRBJ1-2; maybe TRBD1 (6 bases). V lost 6 bases and J lost 8, with 22 bases in between. CDR1 and CDR2 from the germline V gene are MNHEY and SVGAGI. The CDR3 consists of 15 residues. CDR3 DNA: TGTGCCAGCAGCGAATATGGACAGCCCCAGCGGGGCTACACCTTC. It translates to CASSEYGQPQRGYTF.

V and J are TRBV6-5 and TRBJ2-1, with 13 bases identical to TRBD2. Trimming at V came to 8 bases and at J to 7 bases, leaving 8 bases not matched to a gene. Per germline, CDR1 MNHEY and CDR2 SVGAGI. The CDR3 has 15 amino acids. The CDR3, as DNA: TGTGCCAGCTCAACTACTAGCGGGGGGGCTAATGAGCAGTTCTTC. This encodes CASSTTSGGANEQFF.